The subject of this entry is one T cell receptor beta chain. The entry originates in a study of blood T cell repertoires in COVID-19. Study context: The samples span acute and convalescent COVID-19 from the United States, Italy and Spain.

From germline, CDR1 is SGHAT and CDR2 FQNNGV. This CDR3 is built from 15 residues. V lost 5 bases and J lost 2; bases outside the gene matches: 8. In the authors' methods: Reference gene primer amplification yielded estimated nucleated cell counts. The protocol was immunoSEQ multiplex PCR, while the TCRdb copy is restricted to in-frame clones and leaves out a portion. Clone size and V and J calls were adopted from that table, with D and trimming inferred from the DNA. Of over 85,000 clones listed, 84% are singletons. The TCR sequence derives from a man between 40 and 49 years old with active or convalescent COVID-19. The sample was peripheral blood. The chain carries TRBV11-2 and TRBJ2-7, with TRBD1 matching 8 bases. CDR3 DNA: TGTGCCAGCAGCAGTGCCTACAGGGGGGCCTACGAGCAGTACTTC. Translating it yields CASSSAYRGAYEQYF.